This TCR beta chain was captured by sequencing in a study of regulatory T cells in long-lasting Graves disease. Whole-study results and caveats: TRBV28, TRBJ1-2 and TRBJ2-5 were segments that persistent disease favored.

The CDR3 sequence is 15 residues long. Trimming removed 3 bases from V and 2 bases from J; junction bases left unmatched: 4. The time point is: newly diagnosed GD, antithyroid drugs for less than 3 months. After RNA was extracted from PBMCs, the TCR library was made from it. Collection of peripheral blood (roughly 9.7 milliliters) was done using EDTA tubes. For TCR beta, libraries came from iRepertoire HTBI primers and Arm-PCR of CDR3 regions. TCRdb fed the multiplex PCR reads into MiXCR, producing one record per CDR3 protein. The table shows hundreds of thousands of distinct CDR3 sequences, with 15% to 17% occurring only once. The sample holds many counts of this clonotype. Its target is not known.

The rearrangement joins TRBV12-3 or TRBV12-4 to TRBJ2-5, with 9 bases that match TRBD2. The source was peripheral blood mononuclear cells (PBMCs), collected at new diagnosis, from a patient treated with antithyroid drugs. The receptor was derived from a female donor with Graves disease. CDR3 bases: TGTGCCAGCAGTTTGGCGGGGGGGCTGCAAGAGACCCAGTACTTC. This encodes CASSLAGGLQETQYF.